The rows below give T cell receptor beta chains drawn from one sample of a study of cytomegalovirus exposure and HLA in healthy donors. Assay: immunoSEQ multiplex PCR; the TCRdb copy retains only in-frame clones and omits some. In the table there are tens of thousands of clones, approximately 58% of which are singletons. The sample was PBMCs. All receptors derive from a woman between 45 and 60 years old in good health and CMV-seronegative. CDR3s include the opening cysteine and the closing phenylalanine or tryptophan. Fields, in order: D gene, J gene, V gene, CDR3 length, clone size, CDR3 protein, CDR3 DNA. A D gene is named only where the DNA matches it firmly. Clone size, where shown, is once, few, many, or a class for clones that have expanded.

>TRBD1|TRBJ1-4|TRBV11-3|17|-
CASSPSGTGNEDEKLFF
TGTGCCAGCAGCCCCTCCGGGACAGGGAATGAGGATGAAAAACTGTTTTTT
>TRBD1|TRBJ1-1|TRBV30|13|-
CARTRQGYTEAFF
TGTGCCCGGACACGACAGGGCTACACTGAAGCTTTCTTT
>TRBD1|TRBJ1-1|TRBV19|13|-
CASSIGQGTEAFF
TGTGCCAGTAGTATAGGACAGGGCACTGAAGCTTTCTTT
>-|TRBJ2-3|TRBV6-4|14|-
CASSEQGITDTQYF
TGTGCCAGCAGTGAGCAGGGCATCACAGATACGCAGTATTTT
>TRBD2|TRBJ2-7|TRBV6-1|15|-
CASSEGPAWGGEQYF
TGTGCCAGCAGTGAAGGCCCCGCGTGGGGGGGCGAGCAGTACTTC
>-|TRBJ1-2|TRBV9|15|-
CASSATRVGLGGYTF
TGTGCCAGCAGCGCTACCCGAGTAGGCCTGGGCGGCTACACCTTC
>-|TRBJ1-5|TRBV28|15|-
CASSSGQLIYQPQHF
TGTGCCAGCAGTTCCGGACAGCTGATTTATCAGCCCCAGCATTTT
>-|TRBJ1-1|TRBV10-3|14|-
CAISDEGGGTEAFF
TGTGCCATCAGTGACGAGGGAGGGGGCACTGAAGCTTTCTTT
>-|TRBJ1-2|TRBV30|14|-
CAWNQHPVNYGYTF
TGTGCCTGGAATCAACACCCCGTTAACTATGGCTACACCTTC
>-|TRBJ1-1|TRBV19|15|-
CASSRIGGGNTEAFF
TGTGCCAGTAGTAGAATAGGGGGGGGCAACACTGAAGCTTTCTTT
>-|TRBJ2-2|TRBV19|16|few
CASRFGPRQDTGELFF
TGTGCCAGTAGATTCGGTCCCCGCCAGGACACCGGGGAGCTGTTTTTT
>TRBD1|TRBJ2-1|TRBV28|13|-
CATWTGNNDEQFF
TGTGCCACCTGGACAGGGAATAACGATGAGCAGTTCTTC
>-|TRBJ1-4|TRBV29-1|13|few
CSVGEGANEKLFF
TGCAGCGTTGGAGAAGGAGCTAATGAAAAACTGTTTTTT
>-|TRBJ2-5|TRBV30|15|-
CAWSVGGTSRETQYF
TGTGCCTGGAGTGTTGGGGGAACTAGCAGGGAGACCCAGTACTTC
>-|TRBJ2-5|TRBV20-1|11|-
CSLQGQETQYF
TGCAGTCTTCAGGGTCAAGAGACCCAGTACTTC
>TRBD1|TRBJ1-2|TRBV5-1|14|-
CASRKTGANYGYTF
TGCGCCAGCCGAAAGACAGGGGCTAACTATGGCTACACCTTC
>-|TRBJ2-7|TRBV29-1|13|-
CSVRLSGDLEQYF
TGCAGCGTCCGCCTCTCAGGGGATCTCGAGCAGTACTTC
>-|TRBJ2-6|TRBV9|15|-
CASSGYSSGANVLTF
TGTGCCAGCAGCGGTTACAGCTCTGGGGCCAACGTCCTGACTTTC
>TRBD2|TRBJ2-7|TRBV5-1|15|-
CASSFSGRHSYEQYF
TGCGCCAGCAGCTTTAGCGGGAGGCACTCCTACGAGCAGTACTTC
>TRBD1|TRBJ1-5|TRBV6-1|12|once
CASGQDLRPQHF
TGTGCCAGCGGACAGGATCTTCGGCCCCAGCATTTT
>-|TRBJ1-1|TRBV27|14|-
CASSLSRGYTEAFF
TGTGCCAGCAGTTTATCGAGGGGGTACACTGAAGCTTTCTTT
>-|TRBJ2-7|TRBV21-1|17|-
CVSSKNLRGQGAFEQYF
TGTGTCAGCAGCAAAAATCTAAGGGGACAGGGGGCTTTCGAGCAGTACTTC
>-|TRBJ1-3|TRBV2|13|-
CASSEARGNTIYF
TGTGCCAGCAGTGAGGCCAGAGGAAACACCATATATTTT
>-|TRBJ2-7|TRBV11-1|16|-
CASSIVPTLSSYEQYF
TGTGCCAGCAGCATAGTCCCGACACTGAGCTCCTACGAGCAGTACTTC
>-|TRBJ2-5|TRBV19|15|-
CASSILGSVGETQYF
TGTGCCAGTAGTATACTAGGATCCGTCGGGGAGACCCAGTACTTC
>TRBD2|TRBJ2-1|TRBV4-3|15|-
CASSRLAASYNEQFF
TGCGCCAGCAGCCGCCTAGCGGCAAGCTACAATGAGCAGTTCTTC
>-|TRBJ1-1|TRBV6-5|13|few
CASSLNGETEAFF
TGTGCCAGCAGTTTAAACGGGGAGACTGAAGCTTTCTTT
>-|TRBJ1-1|TRBV19|15|-
CASNREASMNTEAFF
TGTGCCAGTAATAGGGAGGCTTCGATGAACACTGAAGCTTTCTTT
>-|TRBJ2-2|TRBV7-9|16|few
CASSPVGAGATGELFF
TGTGCCAGCAGCCCCGTGGGAGCAGGAGCAACCGGGGAGCTGTTTTTT
>-|TRBJ1-1|TRBV7-2|14|-
CASSLSQGGTEAFF
TGTGCCAGCAGCTTATCACAGGGAGGGACTGAAGCTTTCTTT
>TRBD1|TRBJ1-2|TRBV5-1|13|-
CASSVQGNYGYTF
TGCGCCAGCAGCGTACAGGGGAACTATGGCTACACCTTC
>TRBD1|TRBJ2-7|TRBV6-6|15|few
CASTLTDREFNEQYF
TGTGCCAGCACCCTCACGGACAGGGAGTTCAACGAGCAGTACTTC
>-|TRBJ2-1|TRBV9|14|-
CASSPTDSPNEQFF
TGTGCCAGCAGCCCAACGGACTCCCCCAATGAGCAGTTCTTC
>TRBD1|TRBJ1-1|TRBV6-5|15|-
CASSSGTGLVTEAFF
TGTGCCAGCAGTTCCGGGACAGGCTTGGTGACTGAAGCTTTCTTT
>TRBD2|TRBJ2-7|TRBV5-4|15|-
CASSLGSGSKYEQYF
TGTGCCAGCAGCTTGGGTAGCGGGAGTAAGTACGAGCAGTACTTC
>-|TRBJ2-2|TRBV7-7|13|-
CASSPLGSGELFF
TGTGCTAGCAGCCCCTTGGGGAGCGGGGAGCTGTTTTTT
>-|TRBJ2-5|TRBV5-4|13|-
CASSLSGQETQYF
TGTGCCAGCAGCTTGTCAGGGCAAGAGACCCAGTACTTC
>TRBD2|TRBJ2-5|TRBV6-5|16|few
CASSYQTGGSGETQYF
TGTGCCAGCAGTTACCAGACGGGGGGAAGTGGGGAGACCCAGTACTTC
>TRBD2|TRBJ2-3|TRBV5-4|14|few
CASRLAGVADTQYF
TGTGCCAGCAGACTAGCGGGAGTAGCGGATACGCAGTATTTT
>-|TRBJ2-2|TRBV7-2|18|-
CASSLGFGRRRNTGELFF
TGTGCCAGCAGCTTAGGGTTCGGTCGGAGGCGGAACACCGGGGAGCTGTTTTTT
>-|TRBJ1-6|TRBV6-5|15|-
CASSYRPAGVSPLHF
TGTGCCAGCAGTTATAGGCCGGCAGGGGTGTCACCCCTCCACTTT
>TRBD1|TRBJ2-2|TRBV11-1|14|once
CASRANRGTGELFF
TGTGCCAGCAGGGCCAACAGGGGTACCGGGGAGCTGTTTTTT
>-|TRBJ1-2|TRBV5-6|17|few
CASSPIQVSRANYGYTF
TGTGCCAGCAGCCCAATACAAGTCAGCAGGGCTAACTATGGCTACACCTTC
>TRBD1|TRBJ1-2|TRBV28|14|-
CASRSTGGHYGYTF
TGTGCCAGCAGGTCCACAGGGGGCCACTATGGCTACACCTTC
>-|TRBJ1-2|TRBV6-5|13|-
CASSLNSGNGYTF
TGTGCCAGCAGCCTTAACTCAGGGAATGGCTACACCTTC
>-|TRBJ1-1|TRBV5-1|14|once
CASSLAWRNTEAFF
TGCGCCAGCAGCTTGGCTTGGAGGAACACTGAAGCTTTCTTT
>TRBD1|TRBJ1-2|TRBV10-3|13|few
CATETGGGYGYTF
TGTGCCACCGAAACAGGGGGCGGCTATGGCTACACCTTC
>TRBD2|TRBJ2-5|TRBV30|14|-
CAWKLAGGRETQYF
TGTGCCTGGAAACTAGCGGGAGGGCGAGAGACCCAGTACTTC
>-|TRBJ1-3|TRBV4-3|13|-
CASSHNSGNTIYF
TGCGCCAGCAGCCACAACTCTGGAAACACCATATATTTT
>-|TRBJ2-7|TRBV5-1|15|few
CASSPGEQFGNEQYF
TGCGCCAGCTCCCCAGGGGAACAATTCGGGAACGAGCAGTACTTC